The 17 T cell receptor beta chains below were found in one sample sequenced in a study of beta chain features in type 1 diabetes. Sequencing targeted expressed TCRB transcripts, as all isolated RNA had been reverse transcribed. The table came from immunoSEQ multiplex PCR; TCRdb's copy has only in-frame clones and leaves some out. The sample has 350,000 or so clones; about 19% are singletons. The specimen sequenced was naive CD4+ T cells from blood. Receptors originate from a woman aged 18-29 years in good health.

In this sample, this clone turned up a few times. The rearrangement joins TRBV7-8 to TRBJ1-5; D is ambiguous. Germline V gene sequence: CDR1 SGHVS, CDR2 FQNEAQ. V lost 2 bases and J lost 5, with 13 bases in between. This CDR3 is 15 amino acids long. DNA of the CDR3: TGTGCCAGCAGCTTAAGGCGGGCCCAGGATCAGCCCCAGCATTTT. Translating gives CASSLRRAQDQPQHF.

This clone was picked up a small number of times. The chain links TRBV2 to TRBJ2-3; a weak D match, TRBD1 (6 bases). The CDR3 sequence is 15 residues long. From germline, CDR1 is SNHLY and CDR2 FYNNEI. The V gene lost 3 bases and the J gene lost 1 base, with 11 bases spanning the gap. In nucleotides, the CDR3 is TGTGCCAGCAGTGATCTGGGACACCGCACAGATACGCAGTATTTT. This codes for CASSDLGHRTDTQYF.

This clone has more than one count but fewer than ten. CDR3 DNA: TGTGCCAGCAGCGACGTCGGTGGTAGGGGGCCATACTTC. Its protein is CASSDVGGRGPYF. The chain is built from TRBV2 and TRBJ2-5, with TRBD1 matching over 7 bases. The CDR3 is made up of 13 amino acids. The germline CDR1 and CDR2 sequences are SNHLY and FYNNEI. V dropped 6 bases and J dropped 14; count of bases not matched to a gene: 15.

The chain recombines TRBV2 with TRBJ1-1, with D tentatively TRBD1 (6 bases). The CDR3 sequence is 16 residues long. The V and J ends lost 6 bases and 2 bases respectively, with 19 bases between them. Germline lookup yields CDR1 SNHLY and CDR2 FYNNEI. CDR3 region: CASRFNRAILNTEAFF. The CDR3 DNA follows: TGTGCCAGCAGGTTTAACAGGGCAATACTAAACACTGAAGCTTTCTTT.

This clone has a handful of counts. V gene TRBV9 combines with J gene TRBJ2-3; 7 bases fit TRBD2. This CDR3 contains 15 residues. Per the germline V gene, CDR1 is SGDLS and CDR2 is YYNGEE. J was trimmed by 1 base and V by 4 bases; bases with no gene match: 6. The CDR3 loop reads CASSPQGGGTDTQYF. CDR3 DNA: TGTGCCAGCAGCCCCCAGGGAGGGGGCACAGATACGCAGTATTTT.

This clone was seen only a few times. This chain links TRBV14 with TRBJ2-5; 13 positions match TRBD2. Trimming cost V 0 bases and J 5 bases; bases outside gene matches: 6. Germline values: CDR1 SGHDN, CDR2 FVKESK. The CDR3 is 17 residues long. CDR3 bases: TGTGCCAGCAGCCAAGATCTAGGGACTAGCGGGATGGAGACCCAGTACTTC. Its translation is CASSQDLGTSGMETQYF.

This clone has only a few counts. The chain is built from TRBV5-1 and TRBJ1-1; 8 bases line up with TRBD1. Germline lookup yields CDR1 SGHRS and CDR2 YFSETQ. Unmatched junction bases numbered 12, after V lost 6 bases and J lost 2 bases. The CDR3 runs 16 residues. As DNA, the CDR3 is TGCGCCAGCATCGACCTACCGGGACAGGTCAACACTGAAGCTTTCTTT. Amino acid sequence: CASIDLPGQVNTEAFF.

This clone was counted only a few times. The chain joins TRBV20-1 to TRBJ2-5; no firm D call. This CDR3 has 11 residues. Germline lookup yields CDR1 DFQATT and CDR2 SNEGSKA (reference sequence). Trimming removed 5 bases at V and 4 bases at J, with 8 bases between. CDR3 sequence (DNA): TGCAGTGCTTGGGCCGTAGAGACCCAGTACTTC. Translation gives CSAWAVETQYF.

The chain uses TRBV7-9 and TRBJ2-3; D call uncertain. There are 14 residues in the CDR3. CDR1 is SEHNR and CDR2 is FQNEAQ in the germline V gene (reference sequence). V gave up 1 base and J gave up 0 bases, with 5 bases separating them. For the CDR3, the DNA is TGTGCCAGCAGCTTAGGCAGAAGCACAGATACGCAGTATTTT. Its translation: CASSLGRSTDTQYF.

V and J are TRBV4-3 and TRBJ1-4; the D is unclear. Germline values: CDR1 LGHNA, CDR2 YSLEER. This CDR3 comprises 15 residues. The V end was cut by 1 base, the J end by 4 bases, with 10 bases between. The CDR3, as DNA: TGCGCCAGCAGCCAAGCTTGGCATGGTAATGAAAAACTGTTTTTT. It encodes CASSQAWHGNEKLFF.

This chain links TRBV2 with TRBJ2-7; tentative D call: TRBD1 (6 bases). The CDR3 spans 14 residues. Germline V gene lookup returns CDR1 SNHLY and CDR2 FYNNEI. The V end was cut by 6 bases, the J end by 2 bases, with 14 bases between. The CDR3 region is CASSQNGQTYEQYF. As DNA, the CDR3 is TGTGCCAGCAGCCAGAACGGACAGACCTACGAGCAGTACTTC.

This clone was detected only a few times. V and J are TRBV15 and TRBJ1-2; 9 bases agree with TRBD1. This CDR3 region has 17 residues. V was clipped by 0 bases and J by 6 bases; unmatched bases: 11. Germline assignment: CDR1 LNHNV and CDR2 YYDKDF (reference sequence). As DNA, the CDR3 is TGTGCCACCAGCAGAGACCAACCGGGACAGGGCGCGGATGGCTACACCTTC. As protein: CATSRDQPGQGADGYTF. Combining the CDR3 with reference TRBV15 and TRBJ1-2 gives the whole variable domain DAMVIQNPRYQVTQFGKPVTLSCSQTLNHNVMYWYQQKSSQAPKLLFHYYDKDFNNEADTPDNFQSRRPNTSFCFLDIRSPGLGDTAMYLCATSRDQPGQGADGYTFGSGTRLTVV.

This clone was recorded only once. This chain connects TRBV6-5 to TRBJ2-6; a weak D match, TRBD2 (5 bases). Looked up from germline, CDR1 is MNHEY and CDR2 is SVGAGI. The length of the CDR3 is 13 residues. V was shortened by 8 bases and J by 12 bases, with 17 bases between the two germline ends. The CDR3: CASSSREGSVLTF. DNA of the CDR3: TGTGCCAGCTCTTCTAGGGAAGGGAGCGTCCTGACTTTC.

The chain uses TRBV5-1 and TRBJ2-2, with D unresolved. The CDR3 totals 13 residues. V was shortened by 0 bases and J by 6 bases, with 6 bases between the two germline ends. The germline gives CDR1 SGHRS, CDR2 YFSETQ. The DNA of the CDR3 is TGCGCCAGCAGCTTGGCCGAGGCCGGGGAGCTGTTTTTT. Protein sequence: CASSLAEAGELFF.

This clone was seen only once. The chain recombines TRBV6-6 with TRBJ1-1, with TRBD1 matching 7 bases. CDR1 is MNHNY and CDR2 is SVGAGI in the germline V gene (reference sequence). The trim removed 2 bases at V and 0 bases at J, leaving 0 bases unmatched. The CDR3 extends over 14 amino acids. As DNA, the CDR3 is TGTGCCAGCAGTTACGACAGGGTGAACACTGAAGCTTTCTTT. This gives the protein CASSYDRVNTEAFF.

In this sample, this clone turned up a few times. CDR3 protein: CASSFGGFQETQYF. The CDR3 bases are TGTGCCAGCAGTTTTGGAGGGTTCCAAGAGACCCAGTACTTC. V is TRBV2 and J is TRBJ2-5; D possibly corresponds to TRBD2 (6 bases). From germline, CDR1 is SNHLY and CDR2 FYNNEI. There are 14 residues in the CDR3. Trimming took off 5 bases at V and 1 base at J, with 11 bases between the two ends.

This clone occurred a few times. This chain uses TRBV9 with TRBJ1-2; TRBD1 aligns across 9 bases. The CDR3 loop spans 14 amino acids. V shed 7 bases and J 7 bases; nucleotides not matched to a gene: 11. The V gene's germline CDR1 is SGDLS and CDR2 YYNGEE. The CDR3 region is CASQLQGAKSGYTF. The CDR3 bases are TGTGCCAGCCAATTACAGGGGGCGAAGTCTGGCTACACCTTC.